This T cell receptor (beta chain) was recovered during a study of graft-versus-host responses after intestinal transplantation. Notes on the study in general: Association was observed between peak circulating GvH clone levels and early post-transplant HvG declines.

The assay was immunoSEQ multiplex PCR, and TCRdb's table has in-frame clones only and misses some. The sample carries tens of thousands of clones, 80% to 95% recorded once. Comment on this clone: Its antigen is currently unknown.

Trimming removed 5 bases from V and 4 bases from J, with 8 bases in between. CDR1 SEHNR and CDR2 FQNEAQ come from the germline V gene (reference sequence). The CDR3 consists of 12 residues. The sequencing used unstimulated CD8+ T cells sorted from spleen or lymph node cells, collected before intestinal transplant. The rearrangement uses TRBV7-9 and TRBJ1-1, with no clear D. The source is a human donor who received an intestinal transplant. This chain's CDR3 is CASSLGTTEAFF. For the CDR3, the DNA is TGTGCCAGCAGCCTAGGTACCACTGAAGCTTTCTTT. The full variable domain, completed using reference TRBV7-9 and TRBJ1-1, is DTGVSQNPRHKITKRGQNVTFRCDPISEHNRLYWYRQTLGQGPEFLTYFQNEAQLEKSRLLSDRFSAERPKGSFSTLEIQRTEQGDSAMYLCASSLGTTEAFFGQGTRLTVV.